A single sample is the source of the 6 T cell receptor beta chains below, sequenced in a study of cytomegalovirus exposure and HLA in healthy donors. The study ran its PCR with 60 Vbeta and 13 Jbeta primers. The data were produced by immunoSEQ multiplex PCR, yet TCRdb's version contains in-frame clones alone and is incomplete. The data show about 110,000 clones, with 79% seen just once and 5.5% to 7% held by the top ten. Sequencing input: PBMCs. The receptors were gathered from a man between 25 and 39 years old in good health and CMV-seropositive.

The chain is built from TRBV9 and TRBJ1-2, with 9 bases matching TRBD1. Per the germline V gene, CDR1 is SGDLS and CDR2 is YYNGEE. This CDR3 region has 14 residues. Trimming removed 3 bases from V and 5 bases from J; junction bases left unmatched: 5. The CDR3 loop is CASSEGQGVYGYTF. The CDR3 DNA reads TGTGCCAGCAGCGAGGGACAGGGTGTTTATGGCTACACCTTC.

This clone is a singleton in its sample. This CDR3 is CAWKPENYEQYF. The DNA of the CDR3 is TGTGCCTGGAAACCAGAAAACTACGAGCAGTACTTC. The gene calls are TRBV30 and TRBJ2-7; D unclear. CDR3 length: 12 amino acids. Germline V gives CDR1 GTSNPN, CDR2 SVGIG (reference sequence). Trimming stripped 4 bases from V and 3 bases from J, with 10 bases between.

This chain joins TRBV5-1 and TRBJ2-1; 7 bases are a match to TRBD2. CDR3 length equals 15 residues. The ends lost 4 bases at V and 6 bases at J; junction bases unmatched: 10. Germline V gene sequence: CDR1 SGHRS, CDR2 YFSETQ. Written as DNA, the CDR3 is TGCGCCAGCAGCCGGTCTAGCGGCGTTAGCAATGAGCAGTTCTTC. This encodes CASSRSSGVSNEQFF.

This clone was counted between two and nine times. The chain recombines TRBV6-1 with TRBJ1-4; D remains unclear. This CDR3 contains 15 residues. The germline gives CDR1 MNHNS, CDR2 SASEGT. V lost 2 bases to trimming and J lost 4 bases, with 11 bases between them. The CDR3 nucleotides are TGTGCCAGCAGTGAAAGGGAGACTCGTAATGAAAAACTGTTTTTT. Translation: CASSERETRNEKLFF.

The chain recombines TRBV9 with TRBJ1-2; tentatively, D is TRBD1 (6 bases). V dropped 4 bases and J dropped 4 bases, with 11 bases sitting between them. In germline, CDR1 is SGDLS, CDR2 YYNGEE. CDR3 size: 13 residues. The CDR3 protein is CASSTGTVYGYTF. CDR3 sequence (DNA): TGTGCCAGCAGCACAGGGACCGTCTATGGCTACACCTTC.

The V call is TRBV19, the J call TRBJ1-2; TRBD1 matches 7 bases. The CDR3 spans 18 residues. The J segment lost 2 bases and the V segment lost 5 bases, leaving 17 bases of the junction unmatched. The V gene's germline CDR1 is LNHDA and CDR2 SQIVND (reference sequence). The chain's CDR3 is CASSSDADRRGGNYGYTF. The CDR3 nucleotides are TGTGCCAGTAGTTCCGATGCGGACAGGCGAGGGGGCAACTATGGCTACACCTTC.